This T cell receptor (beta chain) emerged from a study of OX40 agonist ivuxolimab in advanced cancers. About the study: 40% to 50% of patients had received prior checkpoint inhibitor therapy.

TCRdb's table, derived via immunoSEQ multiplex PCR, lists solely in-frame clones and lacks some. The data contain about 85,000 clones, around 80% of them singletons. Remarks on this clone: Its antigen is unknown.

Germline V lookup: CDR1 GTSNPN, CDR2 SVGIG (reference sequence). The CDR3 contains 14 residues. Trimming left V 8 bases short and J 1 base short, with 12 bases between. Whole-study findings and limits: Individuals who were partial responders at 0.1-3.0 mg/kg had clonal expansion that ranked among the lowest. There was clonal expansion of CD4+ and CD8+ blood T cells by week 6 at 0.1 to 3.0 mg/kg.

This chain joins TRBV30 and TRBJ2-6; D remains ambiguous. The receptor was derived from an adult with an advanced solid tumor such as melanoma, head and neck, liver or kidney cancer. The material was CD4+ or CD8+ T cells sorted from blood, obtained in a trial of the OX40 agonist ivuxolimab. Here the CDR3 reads CARSADSGANVLTF. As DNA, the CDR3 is TGTGCCCGATCAGCCGATTCTGGGGCCAACGTCCTGACTTTC.